This T cell receptor (beta chain) derives from a study of T-cell memory formation after mild COVID-19. Study context: There were largely donor-specific TCR clusters. Whole-study results and caveats: Some SARS-CoV-2-responding clones were already detected in memory before infection. Contracting clones from day 15 to 85 showed balanced CD4/CD8; later expanders favored CD4+.

TCRalpha and TCRbeta libraries used 5'RACE with constant-segment primers and UMIs. MiXCR, run by TCRdb on the 5' RACE reads, gives a single entry per CDR3 protein. The table includes over 300,000 distinct CDR3 sequences, about 20% detected once. This clonotype has only a few counts. Its cognate antigen is unknown. The germline V gene has CDR1 MNHEY and CDR2 SVGAGI. V dropped 2 bases and J dropped 4; count of bases not matched to a gene: 2. This CDR3 has 13 amino acids. Sequencing input: PBMCs or a T cell subset sorted from them (not recorded which). The chain links TRBV6-5 to TRBJ2-7; 7 bases map to TRBD2. The clonotype comes from a man between 18 and 29 years old who had mild COVID-19 (a few samples of this study predate the infection). Cell type and time point are not known. The CDR3: CASSYPGGYEQYF. For the CDR3, the DNA is TGTGCCAGCAGTTACCCGGGGGGTTACGAGCAGTACTTC.